The next 19 T cell receptor beta chains were all read from a single sample in a study of T cell responses to AZD1222 COVID-19 vaccine (TCRdb year 2021). Libraries were made using the immunoSEQ multiplex PCR assay. TCRdb's version of the immuneACCESS table is confined to in-frame rearrangements and falls short of the full clone set. An unresolved V gene accounts for under half of the shortfall where checked; the remainder is of unknown origin. This sample has 85,000 to 95,000 clones in its table, and 90% of those were observed once. Jointly, the top ten make up about 8.4% of the sample. Per the publication, the time point label means: baseline before first vaccination. Sequencing was performed on peripheral blood, taken on day 0 of AZD1222 vaccination. The receptors come from an adult in good health.

The chain carries TRBV21-1 and TRBJ1-4; the DNA was not compared with TRBD1, the D call given in the table. TRBV21-1 is a recognized pseudogene. This CDR3 is built from 15 residues. The CDR3 is CASSKERQFNEKLFF. As DNA, the CDR3 is TGTGCCAGCAGCAAAGAACGACAGTTTAATGAAAAACTGTTTTTT.

The V and J genes are TRBV29-1 and TRBJ2-2; TRBD2 is a possible D gene (6 bases). Germline CDR1 reads SQVTM; CDR2 reads ANQGSEA. CDR3 length: 14 amino acids. The V gene lost 6 bases and the J gene lost 1 base, with 12 bases spanning the gap. CDR3 in amino acids: CSVERDLNTGELFF. The CDR3 bases are TGCAGCGTGGAAAGGGACTTGAACACCGGGGAGCTGTTTTTT.

This chain uses TRBV14 with TRBJ1-1; D is unclear. The V end lost 2 bases, the J end lost 6 bases, and 10 bases lay between the germline ends. CDR1 and CDR2 from the germline V gene are SGHDN and FVKESK. The CDR3 is made up of 13 amino acids. This CDR3 is CASSQNLGAEAFF. In nucleotides, the CDR3 is TGTGCCAGCAGCCAAAACCTTGGTGCTGAAGCTTTCTTT. Full variable domain (missing parts from reference TRBV14 and TRBJ1-1): EAGVTQFPSHSVIEKGQTVTLRCDPISGHDNLYWYRRVMGKEIKFLLHFVKESKQDESGMPNNRFLAERTGGTYSTLKVQPAELEDSGVYFCASSQNLGAEAFFGQGTRLTVV.

The chain joins TRBV7-2 to TRBJ2-7; D ambiguous. The CDR3 is 14 amino acids. V lost 4 bases to trimming and J lost 3 bases, with 13 bases between them. The germline V gene encodes CDR1 SGHTA and CDR2 FQGNSA. This CDR3 is CASSSPVGFYEQYF. The CDR3 DNA reads as TGTGCCAGCAGCTCACCAGTGGGTTTCTACGAGCAGTACTTC.

Of note for this clone: The same CDR3 also results from other DNA sequences found in this sample. The chain recombines TRBV11-3 with TRBJ1-1; a weak D match, TRBD1 (5 bases). CDR3 size: 13 residues. The V gene's germline CDR1 is SGHNT and CDR2 YENEEA. V shed 3 bases and J shed 0 bases, with 5 bases lying between them. CDR3 protein: CASSLTVNTEAFF. The CDR3 DNA is TGTGCCAGCAGCTTGACAGTGAACACTGAAGCTTTCTTT. The variable domain in full, completed from reference TRBV11-3 and TRBJ1-1, reads EAGVVQSPRYKIIEKKQPVAFWCNPISGHNTLYWYLQNLGQGPELLIRYENEEAVDDSQLPKDRFSAERLKGVDSTLKIQPAELGDSAVYLCASSLTVNTEAFFGQGTRLTVV.

V and J are TRBV7-2 and TRBJ1-5; 8 bases match TRBD1. The V and J ends lost 5 bases and 7 bases, in that order; junction bases with no gene match: 19. From germline, CDR1 is SGHTA and CDR2 FQGNSA. This CDR3 is 18 amino acids long. The CDR3 is CASSPGQGRLLGRQPQHF. The CDR3 DNA reads as TGTGCCAGCAGCCCAGGACAGGGTCGGCTCCTAGGGAGGCAGCCCCAGCATTTT. Together with reference TRBV7-2 and TRBJ1-5, the CDR3 gives the full variable domain: GAGVSQSPSNKVTEKGKDVELRCDPISGHTALYWYRQSLGQGLEFLIYFQGNSAPDKSGLPSDRFSAERTGGSVSTLTIQRTQQEDSAVYLCASSPGQGRLLGRQPQHFGDGTRLSIL.

A single count supports this clone. The rearrangement uses TRBV19 and TRBJ2-3, with 10 bases aligning to TRBD2. Germline trimming cut 5 bases from V and 12 bases from J; bases unmatched to any gene: 2. The CDR3 has 11 residues. Per germline, CDR1 LNHDA and CDR2 SQIVND (reference sequence). CDR3 coding DNA: TGTGCCAGTAGTGTAGCGGGGGGACAGTATTTT. Amino acids: CASSVAGGQYF.

This chain connects TRBV30 to TRBJ1-5; D is perhaps TRBD1 (6 bases). Trimming left V 0 bases short and J 4 bases short, with 10 bases between. The CDR3 extends over 14 amino acids. Germline V lookup: CDR1 GTSNPN, CDR2 SVGIG (reference sequence). CDR3 residues: CAWSVGQGNQPQHF. Here the CDR3 DNA reads TGTGCCTGGAGTGTAGGGCAGGGGAATCAGCCCCAGCATTTT.

V and J are TRBV7-2 and TRBJ1-2, with a possible D match to TRBD1 (6 bases). Germline assignment: CDR1 SGHTA and CDR2 FQGNSA. This CDR3 is 14 amino acids long. Deletions cut 5 bases from V and 8 bases from J, with 18 bases between. CDR3 region: CASSLTWAGDGYTF. The CDR3 DNA reads TGTGCCAGCAGCCTAACCTGGGCAGGGGACGGCTACACCTTC.

In regard to this clone: This sample includes further DNA sequences coding for the same CDR3. The chain couples TRBV6-4 to TRBJ2-3; no clear D gene. Germline CDR1 MRHNA, CDR2 SNTAGT. V shed 4 bases and J shed 0 bases, with 5 bases lying between them. CDR3 size: 13 residues. In DNA, the CDR3 is TGTGCCAGCAGTGGTGGTAGCACAGATACGCAGTATTTT. Encoded protein: CASSGGSTDTQYF.

Regarding this clone: The sample has other DNA sequences that encode this CDR3 too. The CDR3 coding sequence is TGTGCCAGCAGCCTTCTAGCGGGGGGCACAGATACGCAGTATTTT. It yields the protein CASSLLAGGTDTQYF. The genes are TRBV7-8 and TRBJ2-3; 10 nucleotides line up with TRBD2. The CDR3 is 15 residues long. Germline CDR1 and CDR2: SGHVS and FQNEAQ. J gave up 1 base and V 5 bases, and 3 bases lay outside the gene matches.

This clone was seen only once. The rearrangement joins TRBV14 to TRBJ2-7; D is ambiguous. This CDR3 contains 16 residues. V lost 5 bases and J 3 bases, leaving 20 bases between the germline ends. The V gene's germline CDR1 is SGHDN and CDR2 FVKESK. The chain's CDR3 is CASSAQSSTAVYEQYF. The CDR3 DNA follows: TGTGCCAGCAGCGCCCAAAGTAGTACAGCTGTCTACGAGCAGTACTTC.

This clone was detected only once. This chain uses TRBV7-9 with TRBJ2-4, with a weak D call TRBD2 (7 bases). Germline loops: CDR1 SEHNR, CDR2 FQNEAQ (reference sequence). V was trimmed by 7 bases and J by 8 bases, leaving 21 bases between them. The CDR3 totals 15 residues. The CDR3 here is CASTKPLGRGDIQYF. CDR3 nucleotide sequence: TGTGCCAGCACCAAACCCCTAGGGAGGGGGGACATTCAGTACTTC. Complete variable domain (other parts from reference TRBV7-9 and TRBJ2-4): DTGVSQNPRHKITKRGQNVTFRCDPISEHNRLYWYRQTLGQGPEFLTYFQNEAQLEKSRLLSDRFSAERPKGSFSTLEIQRTEQGDSAMYLCASTKPLGRGDIQYFGAGTRLSVL.

The V and J genes are TRBV24-1 and TRBJ2-1; TRBD1 is a possible D gene (6 bases). Trimming removed 5 bases at V and 0 bases at J, with 13 bases between. Germline values: CDR1 KGHDR, CDR2 SFDVKD. The CDR3 runs to 16 residues. The CDR3 sequence is CATSGQTGSSYNEQFF. The CDR3, as DNA: TGTGCCACCAGTGGCCAAACAGGGAGCTCCTACAATGAGCAGTTCTTC.

The V call is TRBV5-1, the J call TRBJ2-7; 10 bases line up with TRBD1. J lost 3 bases, V lost 4 bases, and 10 bases had no gene match. This CDR3 comprises 16 residues. CDR1 and CDR2 from the germline V gene are SGHRS and YFSETQ. The CDR3 reads CASSIGTGDKGYEQYF. The CDR3 region has the DNA TGCGCCAGCAGCATTGGGACAGGGGACAAAGGCTACGAGCAGTACTTC.

CDR3 sequence (DNA): TGTGCCAGCACATTTGGGGTCAGAGAGCAGTTCTTC. As protein: CASTFGVREQFF. V is TRBV28 and J is TRBJ2-1, with no clear D. V was pared by 7 bases and J by 10 bases, with 14 bases between. The CDR3 has 12 amino acids. Germline CDR1 reads MDHEN; CDR2 reads SYDVKM.

The V gene is TRBV14, the J gene TRBJ2-5; D ambiguous. This CDR3 spans 14 amino acids. Germline V lookup: CDR1 SGHDN, CDR2 FVKESK. Trimming stripped 1 base from V and 4 bases from J, with 10 bases between. CDR3 DNA: TGTGCCAGCAGCCAAGTTCGGCAGCTAGAGACCCAGTACTTC. This codes for CASSQVRQLETQYF.

V usage is TRBV11-3 and J usage is TRBJ2-2, with D hard to call. This CDR3 has 15 amino acids. Germline loops: CDR1 SGHNT, CDR2 YENEEA. Trimming removed 5 bases from V and 3 bases from J, with 13 bases in between. The CDR3 sequence is CASSPSVGYTGELFF. For the CDR3, the DNA is TGTGCCAGCAGCCCGAGCGTGGGGTACACCGGGGAGCTGTTTTTT.

V gene TRBV7-3 combines with J gene TRBJ2-3; D unresolved. The CDR3 has 15 residues. The ends were cut back, 1 base at V and 3 bases at J, with 11 bases in the middle. From germline, CDR1 is SGHTA and CDR2 FQGTGA. CDR3 DNA: TGTGCCAGCAGCTTAATCTCTTCGGCGACAGATACGCAGTATTTT. It is translated as CASSLISSATDTQYF.